This is a list of T cell receptor beta chains from one sample in a study of T cell repertoires in cytomegalovirus infection. No antigen has been assigned to these receptors. One entry per CDR3 protein results from TCRdb running MiXCR on the reads. This table holds roughly 990,000 distinct CDR3 sequences, about a third found once. The sample was cultured CD8+ T cells from PBMCs, taken from culture after CMV antigen stimulation. The source of these receptors is a human donor in good health (CMV status not recorded). Some clones in this sample may be carry-over from other donors' samples. Both conserved end residues are part of each CDR3. The order of the fields is D gene, J gene, V gene, CDR3 protein. D genes are given only for firm matches.

d_gene: NA; j_gene: TRBJ2-2; v_gene: TRBV20-1; CDR3aa: CSAPRVNTGELFF
d_gene: TRBD1; j_gene: TRBJ1-3; v_gene: TRBV27; CDR3aa: CASNTGQSGNTIYF
d_gene: TRBD2; j_gene: TRBJ2-7; v_gene: TRBV7-2; CDR3aa: CASSFAGGEYEQYF
d_gene: TRBD1; j_gene: TRBJ2-5; v_gene: TRBV6-2/TRBV6-3; CDR3aa: CASSYPPGQGYETQYF
d_gene: TRBD2; j_gene: TRBJ2-1; v_gene: TRBV5-4; CDR3aa: CASSFLTSPTYNEQFF
d_gene: NA; j_gene: TRBJ2-3; v_gene: TRBV27; CDR3aa: CASSYGGTHTDTQYF
d_gene: NA; j_gene: TRBJ2-1; v_gene: TRBV3-1; CDR3aa: CASSQALEGGETYNEQFF
d_gene: NA; j_gene: TRBJ2-1; v_gene: TRBV4-3; CDR3aa: CASSQVASRQNYNEQFF
d_gene: NA; j_gene: TRBJ2-1; v_gene: TRBV27; CDR3aa: CASSLAPGGLYNEQFF
d_gene: NA; j_gene: TRBJ1-5; v_gene: TRBV20-1; CDR3aa: CSAWTADQPQHF
d_gene: NA; j_gene: TRBJ1-3; v_gene: TRBV28; CDR3aa: CASSGLGGSGNTIYF
d_gene: TRBD1; j_gene: TRBJ1-1; v_gene: TRBV7-6; CDR3aa: CASNQSQGATEAFF
d_gene: TRBD2; j_gene: TRBJ2-5; v_gene: TRBV7-4; CDR3aa: CASSSPPYVWEGETQYF
d_gene: TRBD2; j_gene: TRBJ2-1; v_gene: TRBV7-6; CDR3aa: CASSLVRRGGLNPGEQFF
d_gene: NA; j_gene: TRBJ1-1; v_gene: TRBV6-6; CDR3aa: CASSDSRRAGTEAFF
d_gene: TRBD1; j_gene: TRBJ2-5; v_gene: TRBV4-1; CDR3aa: CASSHSDRDLYQETQYF
d_gene: NA; j_gene: TRBJ1-3; v_gene: TRBV6-6; CDR3aa: CASSYPNAGNTIYF
d_gene: NA; j_gene: TRBJ1-1; v_gene: TRBV19; CDR3aa: CASSGQRNEAFF
d_gene: NA; j_gene: TRBJ1-4; v_gene: TRBV5-8; CDR3aa: CASRPGGLGEKLFF
d_gene: NA; j_gene: TRBJ1-6; v_gene: TRBV6-5; CDR3aa: CASSYGAHDSPLHF
d_gene: TRBD1; j_gene: TRBJ2-2; v_gene: TRBV2; CDR3aa: CASNKFGQGGTGELFF
d_gene: TRBD1; j_gene: TRBJ1-2; v_gene: TRBV11-2; CDR3aa: CASSPPGQGSGYTF
d_gene: NA; j_gene: TRBJ1-1; v_gene: TRBV6-2/TRBV6-3; CDR3aa: CASSYDTEAFF
d_gene: NA; j_gene: TRBJ1-1; v_gene: TRBV7-9; CDR3aa: CASSLTGLTEAFF
d_gene: NA; j_gene: TRBJ2-1; v_gene: TRBV6-6; CDR3aa: CASSYNANEQFF
d_gene: NA; j_gene: TRBJ2-1; v_gene: TRBV9; CDR3aa: CASSGGAVVLSSYNEQFF
d_gene: TRBD2; j_gene: TRBJ2-3; v_gene: TRBV12-3/TRBV12-4; CDR3aa: CASSRLAGRFSSTDTQYF